This entry lists 30 T cell receptor beta chains sequenced from one sample in a study of cytomegalovirus exposure and HLA in healthy donors. The PCR made use of 60 Vbeta and 13 Jbeta primers. Some clones are missing from TCRdb's copy, which holds only in-frame ones; the method was immunoSEQ multiplex PCR. The data hold some 110,000 clones, with 65% to 75% observed a single time. Sequenced input: PBMCs. All receptors come from a man between 25 and 39 years old in good health and CMV-seropositive.

The chain employs TRBV7-9 and TRBJ2-7; possibly TRBD1 for D (5 bases). The V gene's germline CDR1 is SEHNR and CDR2 FQNEAQ (reference sequence). The CDR3 runs to 14 residues. Trimming removed 2 bases at V and 2 bases at J, with 10 bases between. The CDR3, as DNA: TGTGCCAGCAGCTTATCTGGACACCCCTACGAGCAGTACTTC. Amino acids: CASSLSGHPYEQYF.

The chain is built from TRBV19 and TRBJ2-7, with D possibly being TRBD2 (5 bases). CDR1 and CDR2 (germline): LNHDA, SQIVND (reference sequence). V was shortened by 3 bases and J by 0 bases, with 6 bases between the two germline ends. The CDR3 is 13 residues long. The CDR3 is CASSMSGSYEQYF. For the CDR3, the DNA is TGTGCCAGTAGTATGAGCGGCTCCTACGAGCAGTACTTC. The whole variable domain, remainder taken from reference TRBV19 and TRBJ2-7, is DGGITQSPKYLFRKEGQNVTLSCEQNLNHDAMYWYRQDPGQGLRLIYYSQIVNDFQKGDIAEGYSVSREKKESFPLTVTSAQKNPTAFYLCASSMSGSYEQYFGPGTRLTVT.

The CDR3 coding sequence is TGCGCCAGCAGCCGCGAGGCTAGTGATAGCGAGCAGTACTTC. This translates into CASSREASDSEQYF. The gene calls are TRBV5-1 and TRBJ2-7; D is unresolved. The CDR3 extends over 14 amino acids. V lost 4 bases, J lost 6 bases, and 17 bases lay in between. CDR1 and CDR2 from the germline V gene are SGHRS and YFSETQ.

This chain connects TRBV7-3 to TRBJ2-7, with a possible D match to TRBD1 (5 bases). Germline CDR1 SGHTA, CDR2 FQGTGA. This CDR3 is built from 13 residues. V was pared by 5 bases and J by 5 bases, with 13 bases between. CDR3 bases: TGTGCCAGCAGCCGAATCGACAGCGACGAGCAGTACTTC. Translation gives CASSRIDSDEQYF.

This rearrangement joins TRBV4-3 to TRBJ2-6; TRBD2 aligns across 8 bases. Losses at the gene ends were 3 bases for V and 3 bases for J; bases not matched to a gene: 13. The CDR3 totals 19 residues. CDR1 is LGHNA and CDR2 is YSLEER in the germline V gene. The CDR3: CASSQSRGGITFGANVLTF. The DNA of the CDR3 is TGCGCCAGCAGCCAGTCCCGCGGGGGGATTACCTTTGGGGCCAACGTCCTGACTTTC.

In DNA, the CDR3 is TGTGCCAGCAGGCAGGGCCGGGCAAATGGCTACACCTTC. Translation gives CASRQGRANGYTF. This rearrangement joins TRBV28 to TRBJ1-2, with D perhaps matching TRBD1 (5 bases). Between the trimmed V and J ends, which lost 6 bases and 6 bases, there was a span of 14 bases. The germline CDR1 and CDR2 sequences are MDHEN and SYDVKM. This CDR3 region has 13 residues.

This clone appeared a few times. The chain combines TRBV30 with TRBJ1-3; D is perhaps TRBD1 (6 bases). The CDR3 is made up of 17 amino acids. CDR1 GTSNPN and CDR2 SVGIG come from the germline V gene (reference sequence). The ends were cut back, 3 bases at V and 0 bases at J, with 18 bases in the middle. In DNA, the CDR3 is TGTGCCTGGAGGGCTCAGGGGCGGTTTGGCTCTGGAAACACCATATATTTT. Translation: CAWRAQGRFGSGNTIYF.

This clone has just a few counts. The V gene is TRBV6-1, the J gene TRBJ2-5, with TRBD1 matching 12 bases. V was clipped by 6 bases and J by 4 bases; unmatched bases: 3. This CDR3 has 14 residues. CDR1 and CDR2 from the germline V gene are MNHNS and SASEGT. The CDR3 DNA reads as TGTGCCAGCAGGGGACAGGGGGCTCGAGAGACCCAGTACTTC. This codes for CASRGQGARETQYF.

The chain carries TRBV4-2 and TRBJ1-5; TRBD1 agrees at 12 bases. J lost 5 bases, V lost 4 bases, and 6 bases had no gene match. CDR3 length: 16 residues. CDR1 is LGHNA and CDR2 is YNFKEQ in the germline V gene. The CDR3 sequence: CASSPGTGGFDQPQHF. CDR3 nucleotide sequence: TGTGCCAGCAGCCCAGGGACAGGGGGCTTTGATCAGCCCCAGCATTTT.

This chain links TRBV5-1 with TRBJ2-7; TRBD1 agrees at 7 bases. This CDR3 region has 14 residues. V was pared by 2 bases and J by 3 bases, with 5 bases of the junction left unmatched. The V gene's germline CDR1 is SGHRS and CDR2 YFSETQ. The CDR3 protein is CASSLTGDVYEQYF. The CDR3 nucleotides read TGCGCCAGCAGCTTAACAGGGGACGTCTACGAGCAGTACTTC.

Comments on this clone: The identical CDR3 is also encoded by other nucleotide sequences in the sample. The chain joins TRBV5-1 to TRBJ1-3, with TRBD1 identical over 8 bases. The CDR3 consists of 16 residues. Germline V gives CDR1 SGHRS, CDR2 YFSETQ. Unmatched junction bases numbered 3, after V lost 1 base and J lost 0 bases. CDR3 DNA sequence: TGCGCCAGCAGCTTGTCCGGGACAGGCTCTGGAAACACCATATATTTT. It codes for CASSLSGTGSGNTIYF.

This chain joins TRBV5-1 and TRBJ1-1, with D possibly matching TRBD1 (6 bases). This CDR3 contains 14 residues. Germline assignment: CDR1 SGHRS and CDR2 YFSETQ. Trimming removed 4 bases at V and 7 bases at J, with 17 bases between. The CDR3 coding sequence is TGCGCCAGCAGCCCACAGGGATTGTCTAGTGAAGCTTTCTTT. Translating gives CASSPQGLSSEAFF.

The chain joins TRBV19 to TRBJ1-2, with D maybe TRBD1 (6 bases). The CDR3 totals 13 residues. CDR1 and CDR2 (germline): LNHDA, SQIVND (reference sequence). With 4 bases removed from V and 4 bases from J, the gap between germline ends came to 10 bases. CDR3 loop: CASSRTDPYGYTF. The DNA of the CDR3 is TGTGCCAGTAGTAGGACAGATCCCTATGGCTACACCTTC.

A few counts support this clone. V is TRBV6-5 and J is TRBJ2-5, with D unresolved. Germline loops: CDR1 MNHEY, CDR2 SVGAGI. The CDR3 contains 14 residues. V lost 2 bases and J lost 1, with 8 bases in between. CDR3 bases: TGTGCCAGCAGTTACGGGTACAGCCAAGAGACCCAGTACTTC. The encoded protein is CASSYGYSQETQYF.

The sample holds a few counts of this clone. The chain is built from TRBV7-3 and TRBJ1-4, with TRBD1 identical over 8 bases. This CDR3 has 17 amino acids. The junction had 15 bases not matched to a gene; V was cut back by 5 bases and J by 7 bases. Germline CDR1 is SGHTA and CDR2 is FQGTGA. DNA of the CDR3: TGTGCCAGCAGCCCCGTCCAGGGGGCGCGGGTAGGTGAAAAACTGTTTTTT. It translates to CASSPVQGARVGEKLFF.

The gene calls are TRBV9 and TRBJ1-3, with D unresolved. The CDR3 spans 12 residues. Deletions cut 5 bases from V and 3 bases from J, with 6 bases between. Germline CDR1 is SGDLS and CDR2 is YYNGEE. The CDR3 bases are TGTGCCAGCAGTGCGGTTGGAAACACCATATATTTT. Translating gives CASSAVGNTIYF.

This clone has more than one count but fewer than ten. This sequence joins TRBV5-6 and TRBJ2-1, with 8 bases matching TRBD2. CDR1 and CDR2 (germline): SGHDT, YYEEEE. The CDR3 loop spans 19 amino acids. With V trimmed by 0 bases and J by 3 bases, 14 bases remained unmatched. CDR3 in DNA: TGTGCCAGCAGCTTGGGACTAGCGCGTGTCCCGACAAGCTACAATGAGCAGTTCTTC. Amino acids: CASSLGLARVPTSYNEQFF.

This rearrangement joins TRBV4-1 to TRBJ2-7; perhaps TRBD2 as D (6 bases). The germline CDR1 and CDR2 sequences are MGHRA and YSYEKL. V was shortened by 1 base and J by 1 base, with 8 bases between the two germline ends. The CDR3 extends over 14 amino acids. The CDR3: CASSQGRGSYEQYF. CDR3 DNA sequence: TGCGCCAGCAGCCAAGGGAGGGGTTCCTACGAGCAGTACTTC.

The gene calls are TRBV6-5 and TRBJ2-7, with D possibly being TRBD2 (6 bases). The ends were cut back, 6 bases at V and 5 bases at J, with 20 bases in the middle. CDR1 MNHEY and CDR2 SVGAGI come from the germline V gene. This CDR3 is 15 amino acids long. The CDR3 sequence is CASRDSRRADNEQYF. The CDR3 DNA reads TGTGCCAGCAGGGACTCAAGGAGGGCCGACAACGAGCAGTACTTC.

This clone was picked up a small number of times. The gene calls are TRBV11-2 and TRBJ2-7; D is perhaps TRBD2 (5 bases). Trimming took 5 bases from V and 0 from J, leaving 17 bases between them. Germline V CDR1 and CDR2: SGHAT, FQNNGV. The CDR3 spans 16 residues. Here the CDR3 reads CASSPGPIGSSYEQYF. The CDR3 coding sequence is TGTGCCAGCAGCCCGGGTCCCATAGGGAGCTCCTACGAGCAGTACTTC.

V usage is TRBV2 and J usage is TRBJ2-7, with 11 bases lining up with TRBD1. Germline V CDR1 and CDR2: SNHLY, FYNNEI. V lost 5 bases, J lost 1 base, and 7 bases stayed unmatched. The CDR3 runs 16 residues. This CDR3 is CASSRDRGFSSYEQYF. In DNA form, the CDR3 reads TGTGCCAGCAGTCGGGACAGGGGGTTTTCTTCCTACGAGCAGTACTTC.

This chain uses TRBV9 with TRBJ2-5; tentative D call: TRBD2 (6 bases). This CDR3 is 18 amino acids long. The germline gives CDR1 SGDLS, CDR2 YYNGEE. The germline V and J ends were trimmed by 0 bases and 5 bases, with 23 bases remaining between them. CDR3 coding DNA: TGTGCCAGCAGCGTAGGGGTCACCGGGACTCAAGGTGCGGAGACCCAGTACTTC. It specifies CASSVGVTGTQGAETQYF.

Only a few counts were recorded for this clone. The rearrangement links TRBV5-6 to TRBJ1-2, with a tentative D call TRBD1 (6 bases). The CDR3 consists of 13 residues. CDR1 is SGHDT and CDR2 is YYEEEE in the germline V gene. Trimming took 5 bases from V and 2 from J, leaving 10 bases between them. For the CDR3, the DNA is TGTGCCAGCAGTTATCAGGGGAACTATGGCTACACCTTC. This translates into CASSYQGNYGYTF. Full variable domain (missing parts from reference TRBV5-6 and TRBJ1-2): DAGVTQSPTHLIKTRGQQVTLRCSPKSGHDTVSWYQQALGQGPQFIFQYYEEEERQRGNFPDRFSGHQFPNYSSELNVNALLLGDSALYLCASSYQGNYGYTFGSGTRLTVV.

The J gene is TRBJ2-5, the V gene TRBV28; the D gene is possibly TRBD1 (6 bases). The germline gives CDR1 MDHEN, CDR2 SYDVKM. The ends were cut back, 6 bases at V and 9 bases at J, with 17 bases in the middle. The CDR3 is made up of 13 amino acids. The CDR3 here is CASRAQGGGAQYF. The CDR3 DNA is TGTGCCAGCAGGGCCCAAGGGGGTGGGGCCCAGTACTTC.

This clone showed up just once. The J gene is TRBJ2-1, the V gene TRBV7-2, with a possible D match to TRBD1 (6 bases). The CDR3 contains 14 residues. V was shortened by 5 bases and J by 6 bases, with 14 bases between the two germline ends. Germline assignment: CDR1 SGHTA and CDR2 FQGNSA. This chain's CDR3 is CASSPQGYGNEQFF. The CDR3 DNA reads TGTGCCAGCAGCCCCCAGGGGTACGGCAATGAGCAGTTCTTC.

This chain connects TRBV19 to TRBJ2-2, with D tentatively TRBD2 (5 bases). The V end was cut by 6 bases, the J end by 13 bases, with 24 bases between. The CDR3 is 15 amino acids. Per the germline V gene, CDR1 is LNHDA and CDR2 is SQIVND (reference sequence). CDR3 sequence (DNA): TGTGCCAGTAGCCAACTTAACCCGACGGAGGAGAGGCTGTTTTTT. Encoded protein: CASSQLNPTEERLFF.

The genes are TRBV5-1 and TRBJ2-5; 8 bases match TRBD2. The length of the CDR3 is 17 residues. J gave up 5 bases and V 3 bases, and 15 bases lay outside the gene matches. CDR1 and CDR2 (germline): SGHRS, YFSETQ. The CDR3 region is CASSWGTRSGEGETQYF. The DNA for the CDR3 is TGCGCCAGCAGCTGGGGGACTCGTAGCGGGGAGGGGGAGACCCAGTACTTC.

DNA of the CDR3: TGTGCCAGCAGCGAGACCGGGACAGACTCCTACGAGCAGTACTTC. Amino acids: CASSETGTDSYEQYF. The V and J genes are TRBV5-5 and TRBJ2-7; 7 nucleotides line up with TRBD1. There are 15 residues in the CDR3. Trimming removed 4 bases from V and 0 bases from J; junction bases left unmatched: 7. From germline, CDR1 is SGHKS and CDR2 YYEKEE (reference sequence).

The chain uses TRBV28 and TRBJ1-1, with 7 bases matching TRBD1. The CDR3 loop spans 17 amino acids. CDR1 is MDHEN, CDR2 SYDVKM, per germline. V lost 7 bases to trimming and J lost 3 bases; unmatched junction nucleotides: 17. CDR3: CASNSPTSDRDYTEAFF. The CDR3, as DNA: TGTGCCAGCAACTCCCCCACCTCAGACAGGGATTACACTGAAGCTTTCTTT.

This chain connects TRBV19 to TRBJ2-1; 8 bases line up with TRBD1. V lost 6 bases, J lost 4 bases, and 5 bases stayed unmatched. The germline V gene has CDR1 LNHDA and CDR2 SQIVND (reference sequence). This CDR3 comprises 14 residues. The CDR3 sequence is CASRMDRAYNEQFF. The DNA for the CDR3 is TGTGCCAGTAGGATGGACAGGGCGTACAATGAGCAGTTCTTC. Variable domain in full (rest from reference TRBV19 and TRBJ2-1): DGGITQSPKYLFRKEGQNVTLSCEQNLNHDAMYWYRQDPGQGLRLIYYSQIVNDFQKGDIAEGYSVSREKKESFPLTVTSAQKNPTAFYLCASRMDRAYNEQFFGPGTRLTVL.